This T cell receptor (beta chain) was observed in a study of T cells in Graves' hyperthyroidism and ophthalmopathy. The TCR beta CDR3 regions underwent amplification using RNA transcripts as the source. During a first-round RT-PCR of the TCR CDR3, the HTBI primer set was used. TCRdb analysed the multiplex PCR reads with MiXCR anew, one entry per CDR3 protein. The table includes about 250,000 distinct CDR3 sequences, roughly 22% detected once. V dropped 4 bases and J dropped 4; count of bases not matched to a gene: 15. The CDR3 runs to 18 residues. Germline CDR1 reads SGHRS; CDR2 reads YFSETQ. Overall study findings and caveats: Most thyroid clonotypes expanded above 0.001 were also detected in blood. Progression to ophthalmopathy was predicted a median of roughly 6.5 months early.

This clonotype occurred many times. Its antigen remains unidentified. The chain combines TRBV5-1 with TRBJ2-3; 10 bases match TRBD2. The sequence was collected from a man between 25 and 39 years old with Graves' ophthalmopathy. The sequencing input was blood. This CDR3 is CASSAMIAGGSPADTQYF. The CDR3 DNA follows: TGCGCCAGCAGCGCAATGATAGCGGGAGGTTCGCCGGCAGATACGCAGTATTTT. The full variable domain, its missing parts supplied by reference TRBV5-1 and TRBJ2-3, is KAGVTQTPRYLIKTRGQQVTLSCSPISGHRSVSWYQQTPGQGLQFLFEYFSETQRNKGNFPGRFSGRQFSNSRSEMNVSTLELGDSALYLCASSAMIAGGSPADTQYFGPGTRLTVL.